These T cell receptor beta chains were read from a single sample in a study of shared clonotypes between healthy human individuals. This table comes from immunoSEQ multiplex PCR, and its TCRdb copy is limited to in-frame clones, with some not included. The data show under 2,000,000 clones, with about 95% seen just once and less than 1.5% held by the top ten. The sequencing sample was made of naive CD8+ T cells sorted from blood. The receptors stem from a man aged 18 to 29 in good health. The CDR3 runs from the conserved cysteine through the conserved F or W. A D gene is named only where the DNA matches it firmly. The size entry is marked missing in some rows and otherwise reads once, few, many or a size class.

v_call	j_call	clone_size	d_call	cdr3_aa	cdr3_nt
TRBV28	TRBJ2-1	.	TRBD2	CASSSPGGHVEQFF	TGTGCCAGCAGTTCACCGGGGGGGCACGTTGAGCAGTTCTTC
TRBV27	TRBJ2-1	.	.	CASSLARNYNEQFF	TGTGCCAGCAGTTTAGCACGAAACTACAATGAGCAGTTCTTC
TRBV7-8	TRBJ2-1	.	.	CASTIAEGEAYNEQFF	TGTGCCAGCACGATAGCGGAGGGGGAAGCCTACAATGAGCAGTTCTTC
TRBV4-3	TRBJ2-5	.	TRBD1	CASSSFWLDRGREETQYF	TGCGCCAGCAGCTCATTTTGGCTCGACAGGGGGCGGGAAGAGACCCAGTACTTC
TRBV30	TRBJ1-2	.	.	CAWSSTGGDGYTF	TGTGCCTGGAGTTCTACGGGAGGGGATGGCTACACCTTC
TRBV7-2	TRBJ1-4	.	TRBD1	CASSFVQGAYEKLFF	TGTGCCAGCAGCTTCGTACAGGGGGCGTATGAAAAACTGTTTTTT
TRBV5-6	TRBJ1-4	.	.	CASSLGSVTAYEKLFF	TGTGCCAGCAGCTTGGGGTCGGTGACTGCGTATGAAAAACTGTTTTTT
TRBV10-2	TRBJ2-7	.	.	CASSNVLAYEQYF	TGCGCCAGCAGTAATGTACTCGCCTACGAGCAGTACTTC
TRBV7-9	TRBJ2-5	.	.	CASSLLSTSYQETQYF	TGTGCCAGCAGCTTATTGTCCACCTCGTACCAAGAGACCCAGTACTTC
TRBV27	TRBJ2-2	.	.	CASSLRGPGGLAGELFF	TGTGCCAGCAGTTTAAGGGGGCCCGGGGGTTTGGCCGGGGAGCTGTTTTTT
TRBV7-9	TRBJ2-3	.	.	CASNPSRDTDTQYF	TGTGCCAGCAACCCCTCCAGAGACACAGATACGCAGTATTTT
TRBV27	TRBJ2-7	.	.	CASSLWSSGPSYEQYF	TGTGCCAGCAGTTTATGGAGCAGTGGACCTTCCTACGAGCAGTACTTC
TRBV7-9	TRBJ2-7	.	.	CASSQLSYEQYF	TGTGCCAGCAGCCAACTGTCCTACGAGCAGTACTTC
TRBV10-1	TRBJ2-7	.	.	CASSDNSYEQYF	TGCGCCAGCAGTGATAACAGCTACGAGCAGTACTTC
TRBV27	TRBJ2-7	.	TRBD1	CASSLIGTGHYEQYF	TGTGCCAGCAGTTTAATAGGGACAGGGCACTACGAGCAGTACTTC
TRBV11-3	TRBJ2-3	.	.	CASSLDRYTDTQYF	TGTGCCAGCAGCTTAGATCGTTACACAGATACGCAGTATTTT
TRBV9	TRBJ2-2	.	TRBD2	CASSVLPSGGNTGELFF	TGTGCCAGCAGCGTATTACCCAGCGGGGGGAACACCGGGGAGCTGTTTTTT
TRBV29-1	TRBJ2-1	.	TRBD2	CSGTERGGYNEQFF	TGCAGCGGGACCGAGCGGGGTGGCTACAATGAGCAGTTCTTC
TRBV13	TRBJ2-1	.	.	CASSSSGSYNEQFF	TGTGCCAGCAGCTCCTCGGGGTCCTACAATGAGCAGTTCTTC
TRBV25-1	TRBJ2-3	.	.	CASSEFLGEDADTQYF	TGTGCCAGCAGTGAATTCTTGGGGGAGGACGCAGATACGCAGTATTTT
TRBV2	TRBJ1-3	.	.	CASNPGRTSSGNTIYF	TGTGCCAGCAACCCGGGACGGACGTCCTCTGGAAACACCATATATTTT
TRBV6-5	TRBJ1-2	.	TRBD1	CASRWTGGGGYTF	TGTGCCAGCAGGTGGACAGGGGGCGGTGGCTACACCTTC
TRBV5-1	TRBJ2-1	.	.	CASSSPGNEQFF	TGCGCCAGCAGCTCGCCGGGGAACGAGCAGTTCTTC
TRBV6-5	TRBJ1-2	.	.	CASSWGGGGNGYTF	TGTGCCAGCAGTTGGGGAGGGGGGGGCAATGGCTACACCTTC
TRBV7-9	TRBJ2-7	once	.	CASSLEWGGYEQYF	TGTGCCAGCAGCTTAGAATGGGGAGGCTACGAGCAGTACTTC
TRBV4-3	TRBJ2-2	.	TRBD2	CASSPLAVTGELFF	TGCGCCAGCAGCCCACTAGCGGTCACCGGGGAGCTGTTTTTT
TRBV7-2	TRBJ2-1	.	.	CASSFGPRDYNEQFF	TGTGCCAGCAGCTTCGGTCCCAGGGACTACAATGAGCAGTTCTTC
TRBV9	TRBJ2-5	.	.	CASSVGQETQYF	TGTGCCAGCAGCGTGGGGCAAGAGACCCAGTACTTC
TRBV5-4	TRBJ2-7	.	.	CASSDGSSYEQYF	TGTGCCAGCAGCGACGGTAGCTCCTACGAGCAGTACTTC
TRBV6-1	TRBJ1-1	.	.	CASSEVRPMNTEAFF	TGTGCCAGCAGTGAAGTGCGGCCGATGAACACTGAAGCTTTCTTT
TRBV5-6	TRBJ2-2	.	.	CASSHGGSGELFF	TGTGCCAGCAGCCACGGGGGATCCGGGGAGCTGTTTTTT
TRBV11-2	TRBJ1-6	.	TRBD1	CASSSPTGGSSPLHF	TGTGCCAGCAGCTCCCCGACAGGGGGCAGTTCACCCCTCCACTTT
TRBV7-8	TRBJ2-7	.	.	CASSLYRAYEQYF	TGTGCCAGCAGCTTATATAGGGCCTACGAGCAGTACTTC
TRBV10-2	TRBJ1-1	.	.	CASGEDRREAFF	TGCGCCAGCGGGGAGGACCGAAGAGAAGCTTTCTTT
TRBV5-4	TRBJ2-3	once	.	CASSFGGANTDTQYF	TGTGCCAGCAGCTTTGGGGGGGCGAACACAGATACGCAGTATTTT